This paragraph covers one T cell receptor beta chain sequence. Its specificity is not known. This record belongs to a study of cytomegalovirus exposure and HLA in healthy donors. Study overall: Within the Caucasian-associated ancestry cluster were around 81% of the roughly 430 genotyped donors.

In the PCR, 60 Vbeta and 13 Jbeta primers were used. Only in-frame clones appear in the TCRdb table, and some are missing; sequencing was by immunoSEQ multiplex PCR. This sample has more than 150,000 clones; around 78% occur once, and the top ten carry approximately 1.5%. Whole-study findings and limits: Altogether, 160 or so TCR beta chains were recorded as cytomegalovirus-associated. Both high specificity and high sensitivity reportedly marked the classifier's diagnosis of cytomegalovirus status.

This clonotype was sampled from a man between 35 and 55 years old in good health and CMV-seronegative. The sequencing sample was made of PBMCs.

Written as DNA, the CDR3 is TGCGCCAGCAGCCAAGGACAGGGGGCAGGCTATGGCTACACCTTC. This encodes CASSQGQGAGYGYTF. V gene TRBV5-1 combines with J gene TRBJ1-2, with 11 bases lining up with TRBD1. J was trimmed by 4 bases and V by 4 bases; bases with no gene match: 6. CDR1 is SGHRS, CDR2 YFSETQ, per germline. The CDR3 runs to 15 residues.